The sequence of this T cell receptor (beta chain) was determined in a study of glioma-infiltrating T cells after dendritic cell vaccination. Regarding the study as a whole: TCR clonality showed no direct relationship with survival.

The CDR3 spans 15 residues. CDR1 SGHTA and CDR2 FQGNSA come from the germline V gene. V shed 3 bases and J 6 bases; nucleotides not matched to a gene: 3. Generated by immunoSEQ multiplex PCR, the TCRdb table keeps only in-frame clones and is missing some. This repertoire shows approximately 50,000 clones, around nine tenths found once; its top ten account for less than 6.5%. Time point noted: after dendritic cell vaccination, including at tumor progression/relapse. Fresh-frozen tumor tissue and more than two years of survival data were available for all. None of the glioblastoma patients had an isocitrate dehydrogenase mutation. This clone was counted a single time. Its antigen is as yet unknown.

The sample in question was blood, obtained after dendritic cell vaccination. This TCR was recovered from a human donor with glioblastoma. The rearrangement links TRBV7-2 to TRBJ1-6; 9 bases map to TRBD1. The CDR3 DNA reads TGTGCCAGCAGCTTGGGACAGGGATTTAATTCACCCCTCCACTTT. It translates to CASSLGQGFNSPLHF.